This T cell receptor (beta chain) was identified during a study of T cell repertoires in ileal Crohn's disease. This CDR3 has 16 residues. Trimming removed 7 bases from V and 4 bases from J; junction bases left unmatched: 12. CDR1 is MDHEN, CDR2 SYDVKM, per germline. A single count supports this clone. Some clones are missing from TCRdb's copy, which holds only in-frame ones; the method was immunoSEQ multiplex PCR. Among 7,000 or so clones listed, around four fifths were seen once. Time point meaning: proximal margin of the surgical specimen (macroscopically non-inflamed). Sequencing input: ileal tissue. The TCR originated in an adult with Crohn's disease. V usage is TRBV28 and J usage is TRBJ2-7; 11 nucleotides align to TRBD1. The CDR3 bases are TGTGCCAGCAATAGTCCTTGGACAGGGGGCGGGTACGAGCAGTACTTC. It specifies CASNSPWTGGGYEQYF.